This TCR beta chain emerged from a study of T cell responses to AZD1222 COVID-19 vaccine. Clones were read by immunoSEQ multiplex PCR, and TCRdb kept only the in-frame ones, dropping some. The sample holds over 30,000 clones; about 90% are singletons and the top ten take under 30%. This clone was seen just once. Germline V gene sequence: CDR1 KGHSH, CDR2 LQKENI. The CDR3 has 12 residues. V lost 0 bases and J lost 7, with 6 bases in between. The clonotype comes from an adult who received the MenACWY meningococcal vaccine as a control. The chain couples TRBV18 to TRBJ2-5; D uncertain. The sequenced sample was peripheral blood, obtained 28 days after the second dose of the MenACWY control vaccine. DNA for the CDR3: TGTGCCAGCTCACCACCGGAATGGACCCAGTACTTC. It translates to CASSPPEWTQYF.